Listed here are 5 T cell receptor beta chains from one sample, sequenced in a study of blood T cell repertoires in COVID-19 (TCRdb year 2020). Receptors were amplified or captured by the immunoSEQ multiplex PCR assay. TCRdb mirrors the immuneACCESS table, restricted to in-frame sequences. Some clones are absent from its copies; in checked studies, under half trace to an unresolved V gene, and the reason for the others is unknown. The sample table contains approximately 99,000 clones; only one count was recorded for around 90% of them. Approximately 2% of the sample rests with the top ten. The sequenced sample was peripheral blood. The receptor source for this set is a man aged 45-65 years with COVID-19, enrolled during active disease.

This clone showed up just once. This chain connects TRBV9 to TRBJ2-3; no clear D gene. The CDR3 has 13 amino acids. Germline CDR1 is SGDLS and CDR2 is YYNGEE. Trimming removed 5 bases from V and 0 bases from J, with 7 bases in between. CDR3 in amino acids: CASRSSSTDTQYF. CDR3 DNA: TGTGCCAGCAGATCTTCTAGCACAGATACGCAGTATTTT.

The chain recombines TRBV7-8 with TRBJ1-6; tentative D call: TRBD1 (5 bases). Germline CDR1 reads SGHVS; CDR2 reads FQNEAQ. This CDR3 is built from 15 residues. Between the trimmed V and J ends, which lost 1 base and 9 bases, there was a span of 13 bases. Written as DNA, the CDR3 is TGTGCCAGCAGCTTAGAGGGGAGGGCGGGTTCACCCCTCCACTTT. Protein: CASSLEGRAGSPLHF.

V is TRBV2 and J is TRBJ1-6; 9 nucleotides agree with TRBD1. Germline V gene sequence: CDR1 SNHLY, CDR2 FYNNEI. V shed 6 bases, J shed 1 base, and the junction held 1 base outside the gene matches. This CDR3 is built from 15 residues. The CDR3 loop reads CASSGQGSYNSPLHF. The CDR3 DNA is TGTGCCAGCAGCGGACAGGGGTCCTATAATTCACCCCTCCACTTT.

This chain uses TRBV7-2 with TRBJ1-1; D unclear. CDR3 length: 14 amino acids. V was pared by 4 bases and J by 0 bases, with 9 bases between. Germline V gene lookup returns CDR1 SGHTA and CDR2 FQGNSA. Here the CDR3 DNA reads TGTGCCAGCAGCTCACAGAGCATGAACACTGAAGCTTTCTTT. Encoded protein: CASSSQSMNTEAFF. Using reference TRBV7-2 and TRBJ1-1 for the parts outside the CDR3, the full variable domain is GAGVSQSPSNKVTEKGKDVELRCDPISGHTALYWYRQSLGQGLEFLIYFQGNSAPDKSGLPSDRFSAERTGGSVSTLTIQRTQQEDSAVYLCASSSQSMNTEAFFGQGTRLTVV.

This sequence joins TRBV4-2 and TRBJ1-4; 7 bases line up with TRBD1. The V segment lost 3 bases and the J segment 0 bases; nucleotides outside the gene matches: 1. The CDR3 has 15 residues. CDR1 is LGHNA and CDR2 is YNFKEQ in the germline V gene. CDR3 DNA sequence: TGTGCCAGCAGCCATGACAGGGCAACTAATGAAAAACTGTTTTTT. Translation: CASSHDRATNEKLFF.